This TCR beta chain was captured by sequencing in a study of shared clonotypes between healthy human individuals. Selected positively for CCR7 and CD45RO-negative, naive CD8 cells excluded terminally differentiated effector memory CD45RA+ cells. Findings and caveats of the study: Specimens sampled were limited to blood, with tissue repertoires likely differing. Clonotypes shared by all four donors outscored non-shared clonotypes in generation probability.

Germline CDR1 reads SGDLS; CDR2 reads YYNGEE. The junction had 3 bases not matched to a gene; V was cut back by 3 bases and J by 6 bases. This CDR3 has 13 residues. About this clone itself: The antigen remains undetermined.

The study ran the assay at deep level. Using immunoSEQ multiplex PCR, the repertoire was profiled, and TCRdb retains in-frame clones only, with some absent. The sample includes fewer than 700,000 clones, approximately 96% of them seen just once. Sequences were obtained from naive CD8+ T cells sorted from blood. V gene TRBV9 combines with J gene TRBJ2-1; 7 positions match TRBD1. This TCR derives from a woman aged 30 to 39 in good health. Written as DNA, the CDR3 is TGTGCCAGCAGCGCGACAGGGAGCAATGAGCAGTTCTTC. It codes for CASSATGSNEQFF.